Reported below is one T cell receptor (beta chain). Antigen: not known. The assay was immunoSEQ multiplex PCR, and TCRdb's table has in-frame clones only and misses some. This sample has a few hundred thousand clones, with about 97% found just once. The data derive from a study of shared clonotypes between healthy human individuals. Notes on the study in general: Larger estimated richness was generally recorded for naive subsets relative to memory subsets.

The CDR3 length is 21 residues. Germline V CDR1 and CDR2: MDHEN, SYDVKM. V shed 3 bases, J shed 1 base, and the junction held 16 bases outside the gene matches. Sample: naive CD4+ T cells sorted from blood. Specified subset: CD45RA+ positively selected. The sequence came from a woman in her 30s in good health. The chain carries TRBV28 and TRBJ2-3; TRBD2 aligns across 13 bases. CDR3 sequence: CASSFSGLAGSPSIRTDTQYF. In DNA form, the CDR3 reads TGTGCCAGCAGTTTCTCGGGACTAGCGGGAAGTCCGTCGATCCGCACAGATACGCAGTATTTT.